These 10 T cell receptor beta chains share one sample of origin, sequenced in a study of blood T cell repertoires in COVID-19. Using immunoSEQ multiplex PCR, the repertoire was profiled, and TCRdb retains in-frame clones only, with some absent. The table has some 220,000 clones, more than 80% seen once. The sample comprised PBMCs or T cells enriched from blood (not recorded which). The receptors derive from a woman in her thirties or forties with acute COVID-19.

The CDR3 DNA reads TGTGCCAGCAGCTCACCATCTCGCGGGGGGGCTAGTTACAATGAGCAGTTCTTC. Translating it yields CASSSPSRGGASYNEQFF. V is TRBV7-2 and J is TRBJ2-1; 9 bases are shared with TRBD2. This CDR3 region has 18 residues. CDR1 and CDR2 from the germline V gene are SGHTA and FQGNSA. J lost 4 bases, V lost 4 bases, and 14 bases had no gene match.

The CDR3 protein is CASSLSTGQPNTEAFF. In DNA form, the CDR3 reads TGTGCCAGCAGTTTATCTACAGGGCAACCTAACACTGAAGCTTTCTTT. V is TRBV5-6 and J is TRBJ1-1; D might be TRBD1 (6 bases). In germline, CDR1 is SGHDT, CDR2 YYEEEE. V was pared by 5 bases and J by 2 bases, with 19 bases between. The CDR3 extends over 16 amino acids.

V and J are TRBV9 and TRBJ2-3, with 10 bases matching TRBD2. The CDR3 is 21 amino acids. The ends lost 0 bases at V and 0 bases at J; junction bases unmatched: 16. The germline CDR1 and CDR2 sequences are SGDLS and YYNGEE. In DNA form, the CDR3 reads TGTGCCAGCAGCGTAGGGCTGGCCAGCGGGGGGGCATTTTCTAGCACAGATACGCAGTATTTT. This encodes CASSVGLASGGAFSSTDTQYF.

This clone came up a few times. Other DNA sequences in this sample translate to the same CDR3. The V and J genes are TRBV6-2 or TRBV6-3 and TRBJ1-5, with 8 nucleotides matching TRBD1. CDR1 is MNHEY and CDR2 is SVGEGT in the germline V gene. CDR3 length: 15 residues. Trimming cost V 1 base and J 5 bases; bases outside gene matches: 4. Here the CDR3 DNA reads TGTGCCAGCAGTTACTGGCAGGGGGCCGATCAGCCCCAGCATTTT. This codes for CASSYWQGADQPQHF.

This CDR3 is CASRHIPEQGPGGYTF. CDR3 bases: TGTGCCAGTAGACACATCCCCGAACAGGGGCCGGGGGGCTACACCTTC. The chain employs TRBV19 and TRBJ1-2, with 7 bases that match TRBD1. This CDR3 region has 16 residues. CDR1 is LNHDA and CDR2 is SQIVND in the germline V gene (reference sequence). V was pared by 6 bases and J by 8 bases, with 18 bases of the junction left unmatched. Variable domain in full (rest from reference TRBV19 and TRBJ1-2): DGGITQSPKYLFRKEGQNVTLSCEQNLNHDAMYWYRQDPGQGLRLIYYSQIVNDFQKGDIAEGYSVSREKKESFPLTVTSAQKNPTAFYLCASRHIPEQGPGGYTFGSGTRLTVV.

This clone has a handful of counts. The chain employs TRBV19 and TRBJ2-2; 8 nucleotides align to TRBD1. In germline, CDR1 is LNHDA, CDR2 SQIVND (reference sequence). J was trimmed by 4 bases and V by 3 bases; bases with no gene match: 16. The CDR3 consists of 19 residues. This CDR3 reads CASSIGRAGGGLGTGELFF. For the CDR3, the DNA is TGTGCCAGTAGTATTGGTCGGGCAGGGGGCGGGCTTGGCACCGGGGAGCTGTTTTTT.

The chain combines TRBV4-3 with TRBJ2-1; unclear D gene. The CDR3 sequence is 13 residues long. V shed 0 bases and J shed 2 bases, with 2 bases lying between them. CDR1 and CDR2 from the germline V gene are LGHNA and YSLEER. The CDR3 coding sequence is TGCGCCAGCAGCCAAGACGCCTACAATGAGCAGTTCTTC. Its translation is CASSQDAYNEQFF.

The genes are TRBV9 and TRBJ1-2, with 9 bases matching TRBD1. Trimming cost V 3 bases and J 4 bases; bases outside gene matches: 10. In germline, CDR1 is SGDLS, CDR2 YYNGEE. The CDR3 is 16 amino acids. CDR3 sequence: CASSGGTGLYGYGYTF. As DNA, the CDR3 is TGTGCCAGCAGCGGAGGGACAGGGTTATACGGCTATGGCTACACCTTC.

The V gene is TRBV12-3 or TRBV12-4, the J gene TRBJ1-2, with TRBD1 matching over 7 bases. This CDR3 has 13 amino acids. The V gene end was trimmed by 6 bases and the J gene end by 4 bases; junction bases not matched to a gene: 5. In nucleotides, the CDR3 is TGTGCCAGCAGAATTACAGGGGTCTATGGCTACACCTTC. Encoded protein: CASRITGVYGYTF.

This sequence joins TRBV6-2 or TRBV6-3 and TRBJ2-5; no clear D gene. The ends were cut back, 0 bases at V and 8 bases at J, with 10 bases in the middle. Germline values: CDR1 MNHEY, CDR2 SVGEGT. CDR3 length equals 13 residues. The CDR3 protein is CASSYSGSLTQYF. DNA of the CDR3: TGTGCCAGCAGTTACTCCGGTTCTTTAACCCAGTACTTC.